The 6 T cell receptor beta chains below all came from one sample that was sequenced in a study of T cell responses to AZD1222 COVID-19 vaccine. Profiled with immunoSEQ multiplex PCR; TCRdb holds only in-frame clones, not every one. This table holds about 100,000 clones, nearly 90% found once. The source was peripheral blood, collected 28 days after the second AZD1222 dose. Receptor source: an adult who received the AZD1222 COVID-19 vaccine.

This clone was picked up many times. This chain connects TRBV7-9 to TRBJ2-7, with 14 bases identical to TRBD2. This CDR3 is built from 15 residues. V was clipped by 3 bases and J by 5 bases; unmatched bases: 3. Germline assignment: CDR1 SEHNR and CDR2 FQNEAQ (reference sequence). The CDR3 DNA reads as TGTGCCAGCAGCTTGACTAGCGGGAGGGCCGACGAGCAGTACTTC. It is translated as CASSLTSGRADEQYF.

This rearrangement joins TRBV27 to TRBJ2-4; 8 bases align to TRBD2. V lost 4 bases to trimming and J lost 1 base; unmatched junction nucleotides: 3. Germline V gene sequence: CDR1 MNHEY, CDR2 SMNVEV (reference sequence). The CDR3 covers 15 residues. CDR3 DNA: TGTGCCAGCAGTTCCCGGACTAGCGCCAAAAACATTCAGTACTTC. Translating it yields CASSSRTSAKNIQYF.

This chain connects TRBV5-1 to TRBJ2-3, with TRBD2 as a possible D gene (5 bases). CDR1 SGHRS and CDR2 YFSETQ come from the germline V gene. The CDR3 is 14 amino acids. V gave up 4 bases and J gave up 5 bases, with 14 bases separating them. The CDR3 sequence is CASSPVLAGDTQYF. The CDR3 nucleotides read TGCGCCAGCAGCCCAGTGCTAGCAGGAGATACGCAGTATTTT.

This clone was recorded once. The CDR3 nucleotides are TGTGCCAGCAGCCGACCAGGGGAAGCGGGGACCCAGTACTTC. Translation: CASSRPGEAGTQYF. The genes are TRBV5-4 and TRBJ2-5; perhaps D is TRBD1 or TRBD2 (6 bases each). The CDR3 contains 14 residues. Trimming left V 4 bases short and J 7 bases short, with 17 bases between. CDR1 is SGHNT and CDR2 is YYREEE in the germline V gene (reference sequence).

This clone showed up just once. The chain carries TRBV7-3 and TRBJ1-2, with D hard to call. Germline loops: CDR1 SGHTA, CDR2 FQGTGA. V was clipped by 11 bases and J by 6 bases, with 13 bases between them. This CDR3 is 11 amino acids long. The CDR3 DNA reads TGTGCCCGTTTCCGCGATCATGGCTACACCTTC. As protein: CARFRDHGYTF.

The rearrangement links TRBV6-2 or TRBV6-3 to TRBJ2-5; no reliable D call. CDR3 length: 16 residues. Trimming cost V 0 bases and J 1 base, with 12 bases left between them. The V gene's germline CDR1 is MNHEY and CDR2 SVGEGT. The CDR3 nucleotides read TGTGCCAGCAGTTACTCTTTCTACGGCGTCCAAGAGACCCAGTACTTC. Translation: CASSYSFYGVQETQYF.